Sequencing of this T cell receptor (beta chain) was carried out in a study of T cells in Graves' hyperthyroidism and ophthalmopathy. This clonotype was recorded many times. Its antigen remains unidentified. Study outcomes and limitations: The model anticipated ophthalmopathy a median around 6 months pre-onset.

The V end lost 2 bases, the J end lost 5 bases, and 9 bases lay between the germline ends. CDR1 is MNHEY, CDR2 SMNVEV, per germline (reference sequence). The CDR3 contains 13 residues. Blood was sampled at initial diagnosis of hyperthyroidism, prior to onset of any ophthalmopathy symptoms. Amplified TCR beta CDR3 regions derived from RNA transcripts. A first-round RT-PCR of the TCR CDR3 used the HTBI primer set. One entry per CDR3 protein results from TCRdb running MiXCR on the multiplex PCR reads. The sample lists some 380,000 distinct CDR3 sequences; less than 15% were seen once. The TCR was taken from a man under 40 with Graves' hyperthyroidism that later progressed to Graves' ophthalmopathy. The specimen sequenced was blood. The gene calls are TRBV27 and TRBJ2-5; possibly TRBD1 for D (6 bases). Here the CDR3 DNA reads TGTGCCAGCAGTTTAGAAGACAGGGAGACCCAGTACTTC. Protein: CASSLEDRETQYF.